A selection of T cell receptor beta chains follows, all from one sample in a study of blood T cell repertoires in COVID-19. Clones were read by immunoSEQ multiplex PCR, and TCRdb kept only the in-frame ones, dropping some. Here the sample spans approximately 220,000 clones, approximately 83% being singletons. The sample was PBMCs or T cells enriched from blood (not recorded which). Receptor source: a woman aged 40 to 55 with acute COVID-19. The CDR3 runs from the conserved cysteine through the conserved F or W. D genes are given only for firm matches. Size is omitted from some rows. Given values are once, few, many or a class for expanded clones.

>TRBV2|-|TRBJ1-1|once
CASSTTDTRAEAFF
TGTGCCAGCAGTACAACTGATACCAGGGCTGAAGCTTTCTTT
>TRBV5-1|-|TRBJ2-1|-
CASSLQGPEYNEQFF
TGCGCCAGCAGCTTGCAGGGCCCTGAGTACAATGAGCAGTTCTTC
>TRBV11-3|-|TRBJ1-1|-
CASSLQVNTEAFF
TGTGCCAGCAGTTTACAGGTGAACACTGAAGCTTTCTTT
>TRBV7-9|-|TRBJ1-1|-
CASSFLSLDSQAFF
TGTGCCAGCAGCTTCTTATCCTTGGACAGTCAAGCTTTCTTT
>TRBV6-5|TRBD1|TRBJ2-7|-
CASSYTGEIAYEQYF
TGTGCCAGCAGTTACACAGGGGAAATCGCCTACGAGCAGTACTTC
>TRBV2|-|TRBJ1-5|-
CASSEPGHPANQPQHF
TGTGCCAGCAGTGAACCGGGACATCCCGCTAATCAGCCCCAGCATTTT
>TRBV15|-|TRBJ1-3|-
CATSRDGGGTGSGNTIYF
TGTGCCACCAGCAGAGACGGGGGGGGGACCGGCTCTGGAAACACCATATATTTT
>TRBV3-1/TRBV3-2|TRBD1|TRBJ2-1|-
CASSRAGQGAVNEQFF
TGTGCCAGCAGCCGCGCGGGACAGGGGGCAGTAAATGAGCAGTTCTTC
>TRBV20-1|TRBD2|TRBJ2-1|few
CSASNQAGGSSYNEQFF
TGCAGTGCTAGTAATCAAGCGGGAGGGAGCTCCTACAATGAGCAGTTCTTC
>TRBV27|-|TRBJ2-6|-
CASSLWGVDGANVLTF
TGTGCCAGCAGTTTATGGGGCGTCGATGGGGCCAACGTCCTGACTTTC
>TRBV7-8|-|TRBJ2-2|-
CASSFSAIGAGELFF
TGTGCCAGCAGCTTCAGCGCTATAGGGGCCGGGGAGCTGTTTTTT
>TRBV10-2|TRBD2|TRBJ2-7|-
CASTRTSGRGPYEQYF
TGCGCCAGCACCAGGACTAGCGGGAGAGGGCCCTACGAGCAGTACTTC
>TRBV11-3|-|TRBJ2-1|-
CASSLDKTPAEFF
TGTGCCAGCAGCTTAGATAAAACCCCTGCGGAGTTCTTC
>TRBV6-4|TRBD1|TRBJ1-6|once
CASATVTGADSPLHF
TGTGCCAGCGCAACTGTGACAGGGGCGGATTCACCCCTCCACTTT
>TRBV5-4|-|TRBJ2-1|-
CASSLVTGASSGEQFF
TGTGCCAGCAGCTTGGTAACGGGAGCGAGTAGTGGGGAGCAGTTCTTC
>TRBV11-2|-|TRBJ2-7|-
CASSLERSVATPYEQYF
TGTGCCAGCAGCTTAGAAAGATCGGTAGCGACCCCCTACGAGCAGTACTTC
>TRBV28|TRBD1|TRBJ1-5|-
CATFQGGPQHF
TGTGCCACCTTCCAGGGGGGGCCCCAGCATTTT
>TRBV10-3|TRBD2|TRBJ2-2|-
CAISGTSGSSTGELFF
TGTGCCATCAGCGGGACTAGCGGGAGTAGCACCGGGGAGCTGTTTTTT
>TRBV15|-|TRBJ1-5|-
CATSRERARGSNQPQHF
TGTGCCACCAGCAGAGAGAGGGCCAGGGGTAGCAATCAGCCCCAGCATTTT
>TRBV7-6|TRBD2|TRBJ2-7|many
CASSGYPTPGLANTYEQYF
TGTGCCAGCAGCGGTTATCCCACCCCGGGACTAGCGAATACCTACGAGCAGTACTTC
>TRBV2|TRBD1|TRBJ1-1|-
CASSGDSLNTEAFF
TGTGCCAGCAGTGGGGACAGTTTGAACACTGAAGCTTTCTTT
>TRBV3-1/TRBV3-2|TRBD2|TRBJ2-4|few
CASSQDRLAGGSKNIQYF
TGTGCCAGCAGCCAAGATCGGTTAGCGGGAGGATCCAAAAACATTCAGTACTTC
>TRBV28|TRBD1|TRBJ1-1|-
CACIGRDQDRGNTEAFF
TGTGCCTGCATCGGCCGGGACCAGGACAGGGGAAACACTGAAGCTTTCTTT
>TRBV7-9|-|TRBJ2-7|-
CASSLDLGGSYEQYF
TGTGCCAGCAGCTTAGATTTAGGAGGGTCCTACGAGCAGTACTTC
>TRBV27|TRBD2|TRBJ2-1|-
CASSRGLAGGNNEQFF
TGTGCCAGCAGCCGAGGACTAGCGGGAGGGAACAATGAGCAGTTCTTC
>TRBV19|TRBD1|TRBJ2-3|-
CASSAPGQGSTDTQYF
TGTGCCAGTAGTGCCCCGGGACAGGGCAGCACAGATACGCAGTATTTT
>TRBV20-1|-|TRBJ1-2|-
CSVSSGGAGYGYTF
TGCAGTGTTAGTTCGGGGGGAGCAGGATATGGCTACACCTTC
>TRBV6-5|-|TRBJ2-3|-
CASRERRTDTQYF
TGTGCCAGCCGGGAGCGCCGCACAGATACGCAGTATTTT
>TRBV7-9|TRBD1|TRBJ2-3|-
CASSGTGRWDTQYF
TGTGCCAGCAGCGGGACAGGGCGTTGGGATACGCAGTATTTT
>TRBV7-2|TRBD1|TRBJ2-7|-
CASSTWTGVLLGRDEQYF
TGTGCCAGCAGCACCTGGACAGGGGTCCTATTGGGTAGGGACGAGCAGTACTTC